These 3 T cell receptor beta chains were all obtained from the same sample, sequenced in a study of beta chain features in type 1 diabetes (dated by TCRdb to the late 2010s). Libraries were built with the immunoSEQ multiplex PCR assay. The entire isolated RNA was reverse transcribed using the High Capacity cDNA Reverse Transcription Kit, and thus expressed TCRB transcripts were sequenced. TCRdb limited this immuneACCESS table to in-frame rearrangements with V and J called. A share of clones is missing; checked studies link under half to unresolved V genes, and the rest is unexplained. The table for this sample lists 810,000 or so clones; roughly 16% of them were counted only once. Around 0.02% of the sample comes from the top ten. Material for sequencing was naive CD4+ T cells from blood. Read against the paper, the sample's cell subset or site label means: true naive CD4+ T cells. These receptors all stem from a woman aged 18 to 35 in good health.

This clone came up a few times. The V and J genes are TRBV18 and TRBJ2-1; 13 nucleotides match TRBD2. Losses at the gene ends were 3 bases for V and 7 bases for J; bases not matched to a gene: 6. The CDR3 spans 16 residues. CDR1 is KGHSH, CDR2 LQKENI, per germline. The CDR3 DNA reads TGTGCCAGCTCACCTATACTAGCGGGAGGGCCGAATGAGCAGTTCTTC. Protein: CASSPILAGGPNEQFF.

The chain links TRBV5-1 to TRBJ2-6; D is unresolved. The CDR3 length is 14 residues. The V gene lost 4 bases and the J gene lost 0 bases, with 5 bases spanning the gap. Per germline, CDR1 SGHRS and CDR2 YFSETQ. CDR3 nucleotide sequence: TGCGCCAGCAGCCCCCCCTCTGGGGCCAACGTCCTGACTTTC. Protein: CASSPPSGANVLTF.

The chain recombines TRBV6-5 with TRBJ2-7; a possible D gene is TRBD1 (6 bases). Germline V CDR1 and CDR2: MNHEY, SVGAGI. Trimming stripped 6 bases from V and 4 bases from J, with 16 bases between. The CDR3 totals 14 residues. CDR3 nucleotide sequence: TGTGCCAGCAGGCATCCGGGACAAGAATACGAGCAGTACTTC. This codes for CASRHPGQEYEQYF.